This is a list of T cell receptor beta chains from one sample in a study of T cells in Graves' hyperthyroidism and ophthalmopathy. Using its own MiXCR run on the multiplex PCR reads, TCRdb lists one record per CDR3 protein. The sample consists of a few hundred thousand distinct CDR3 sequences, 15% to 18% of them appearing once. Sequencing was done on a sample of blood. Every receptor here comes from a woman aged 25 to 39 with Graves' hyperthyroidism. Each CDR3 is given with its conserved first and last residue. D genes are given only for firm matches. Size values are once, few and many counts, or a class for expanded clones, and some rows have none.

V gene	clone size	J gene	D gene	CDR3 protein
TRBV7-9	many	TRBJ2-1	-	CASSTDPVSMNEQFF
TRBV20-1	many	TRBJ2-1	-	CSASIGEIGGNEQFF
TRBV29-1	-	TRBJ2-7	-	CSVEDGRLDFYEQYF
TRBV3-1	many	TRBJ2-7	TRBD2	CASSQFLSGTSYEQYF
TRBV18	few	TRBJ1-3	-	CASSSTTGPVSGNTIYF
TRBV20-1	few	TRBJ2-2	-	CSATAGGSAGELFF
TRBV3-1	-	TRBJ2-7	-	CASSQGLSGSNPYEQYF
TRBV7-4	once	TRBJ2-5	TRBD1	CASSLEGQGREETQYF
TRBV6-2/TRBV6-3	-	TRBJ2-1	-	CASSYERDNEQFF
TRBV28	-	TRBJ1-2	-	CASSLQSRYGYTF
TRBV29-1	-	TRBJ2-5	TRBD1	CSVEDRGRRETQYF
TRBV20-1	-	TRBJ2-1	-	CSASEPRVEQFF
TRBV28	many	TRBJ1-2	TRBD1	CASSPRQGGLTNYGYTF
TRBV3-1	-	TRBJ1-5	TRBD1	CASSTGQGLQPQHF